This T cell receptor (beta chain) was captured in a study of T-cell reconstitution after alpha-beta-depleted transplantation in children. This sample's TCRbeta library carried unique molecular identifier barcodes. TCRdb used MiXCR to reprocess the PCR reads, holding one entry per CDR3 protein. The sample holds approximately 520,000 distinct CDR3 sequences, about 33% seen once. The CDR3 is made up of 16 amino acids. Germline values: CDR1 SGHTA, CDR2 FQGNSA. Trimming took 5 bases from V and 2 from J, leaving 17 bases between them. In this sample, this clonotype turned up a few times. This chain connects TRBV7-2 to TRBJ2-3; D not certain. The clonotype comes from a human donor who donated a stem cell graft to a child with aplastic anemia. Sequencing was performed on PBMCs from the stem cell graft donor, taken from the stem cell graft. The CDR3 region has the DNA TGTGCCAGCAGCCCCACCGGCCCCGCGCCCACAGATACGCAGTATTTT. As protein: CASSPTGPAPTDTQYF.